These 27 T cell receptor beta chains were all obtained from the same sample, sequenced in a study of shared clonotypes between healthy human individuals (TCRdb year 2020). Libraries came from the immunoSEQ multiplex PCR assay. Sourced from immuneACCESS, this table was stored by TCRdb with only in-frame sequences that have V and J called. A share of the clones is absent; for the studies checked, an unresolved V gene accounts for under half, and the remainder has no known explanation. This sample comprises about 2.3 million clones, 90% to 95% of them detected only once. The ten largest clones capture about 0.41% of the sample. Source material: naive CD4+ T cells from PBMCs. The cell subset or site label of this sample denotes: CD45RA+ positively selected. The receptors were gathered from a man aged 18 to 29 in good health. Some clones in this sample may be carry-over from other donors' samples.

The chain links TRBV6-1 to TRBJ2-7; D is possibly TRBD1 (6 bases). The CDR3 extends over 14 amino acids. Germline V gives CDR1 MNHNS, CDR2 SASEGT. The ends were cut back, 6 bases at V and 1 base at J, with 13 bases in the middle. The CDR3 DNA follows: TGTGCCAGCAGGATGACAGGAGCTTCCTACGAGCAGTACTTC. Protein sequence: CASRMTGASYEQYF.

The V call is TRBV28, the J call TRBJ2-7, with D unresolved. Germline loops: CDR1 MDHEN, CDR2 SYDVKM. V lost 2 bases to trimming and J lost 6 bases, with 11 bases between them. CDR3 length: 13 amino acids. The CDR3, as DNA: TGTGCCAGCAGTTTAATAGGGTCGGGCGAGCAGTACTTC. As protein: CASSLIGSGEQYF.

The genes are TRBV29-1 and TRBJ1-1; 8 bases match TRBD1. The CDR3 spans 14 residues. V trimming: 6 bases; J trimming: 4 bases; junction bases outside the gene matches: 10. CDR1 is SQVTM, CDR2 ANQGSEA, per germline. The CDR3 DNA reads TGCAGCGTCGAAAAGGGACAGGTGCGCACTGAAGCTTTCTTT. Its translation is CSVEKGQVRTEAFF.

This rearrangement joins TRBV7-2 to TRBJ2-7; 14 nucleotides align to TRBD2. V shed 7 bases, J shed 0 bases, and the junction held 8 bases outside the gene matches. The CDR3 runs 17 residues. Germline CDR1 reads SGHTA; CDR2 reads FQGNSA. CDR3 loop: CASNPYGTSGSSYEQYF. CDR3 DNA: TGTGCCAGCAACCCGTACGGGACTAGCGGGAGCTCCTACGAGCAGTACTTC.

V and J are TRBV28 and TRBJ2-7; 7 bases are shared with TRBD1. The CDR3 has 15 residues. V shed 6 bases and J 0 bases; nucleotides not matched to a gene: 8. Germline V gene lookup returns CDR1 MDHEN and CDR2 SYDVKM. CDR3 sequence: CASRIPGQSSYEQYF. CDR3 coding DNA: TGTGCCAGCAGGATACCGGGACAGAGCTCCTACGAGCAGTACTTC.

The CDR3 region has the DNA TGCAGCGCCCTCCTGGGCGGCACGGACGAGCAGTACTTC. Protein: CSALLGGTDEQYF. This rearrangement joins TRBV29-1 to TRBJ2-7; D is unresolved. This CDR3 contains 13 residues. In germline, CDR1 is SQVTM, CDR2 ANQGSEA. Between the trimmed V and J ends, which lost 7 bases and 5 bases, there was a span of 18 bases.

The count of this clone is one. The chain carries TRBV9 and TRBJ2-5, with TRBD2 identical over 7 bases. CDR1 SGDLS and CDR2 YYNGEE come from the germline V gene. The CDR3 is made up of 14 amino acids. Unmatched junction bases numbered 8, after V lost 3 bases and J lost 6 bases. CDR3 coding DNA: TGTGCCAGCAGCGCAGCGGGGACCCCCAAGACCCAGTACTTC. This translates into CASSAAGTPKTQYF.

The chain has TRBV4-3 and TRBJ2-6; D not certain. Deletions cut 0 bases from V and 0 bases from J, with 6 bases between. Per the germline V gene, CDR1 is LGHNA and CDR2 is YSLEER. The CDR3 loop spans 16 amino acids. CDR3 DNA: TGCGCCAGCAGCCAAGATCGGCCCTCTGGGGCCAACGTCCTGACTTTC. As protein: CASSQDRPSGANVLTF.

This clone occurred once. The chain joins TRBV7-9 to TRBJ1-2; no clear D gene. Trimming took off 5 bases at V and 5 bases at J, with 15 bases between the two ends. The length of the CDR3 is 14 residues. CDR1 and CDR2 (germline): SEHNR, FQNEAQ (reference sequence). The CDR3 DNA reads TGTGCCAGCAGCCCCCCCTCAAGCGAGTATGGCTACACCTTC. Its translation is CASSPPSSEYGYTF. The complete variable domain, with remaining parts taken from reference TRBV7-9 and TRBJ1-2, reads DTGVSQNPRHKITKRGQNVTFRCDPISEHNRLYWYRQTLGQGPEFLTYFQNEAQLEKSRLLSDRFSAERPKGSFSTLEIQRTEQGDSAMYLCASSPPSSEYGYTFGSGTRLTVV.

This sequence joins TRBV9 and TRBJ1-3; TRBD1 matches 8 bases. V lost 4 bases, J lost 1 base, and 4 bases stayed unmatched. Germline V gives CDR1 SGDLS, CDR2 YYNGEE. CDR3 length: 15 residues. DNA for the CDR3: TGTGCCAGCAGCCCCTGGACAGGGTCTGGAAACACCATATATTTT. This sequence encodes CASSPWTGSGNTIYF.

V usage is TRBV5-1 and J usage is TRBJ2-5; 7 bases agree with TRBD1. Germline V gene data show CDR1 as SGHRS and CDR2 as YFSETQ. The junction had 8 bases not matched to a gene; V was cut back by 2 bases and J by 4 bases. The CDR3 loop spans 15 amino acids. CDR3 protein: CASSLGGQARETQYF. The CDR3 DNA is TGCGCCAGCAGCTTAGGCGGACAGGCTCGAGAGACCCAGTACTTC.

Comment on this clone: Other DNA variants within this sample encode the same CDR3. The chain carries TRBV18 and TRBJ1-5, with TRBD1 matching over 7 bases. Germline assignment: CDR1 KGHSH and CDR2 LQKENI. The CDR3 consists of 14 residues. Trimming cost V 3 bases and J 6 bases; bases outside gene matches: 5. CDR3 residues: CASSPGQGGQPQHF. The CDR3 DNA is TGTGCCAGCTCACCCGGGCAGGGGGGTCAGCCCCAGCATTTT.

The table lists this clone with a few counts. The V gene is TRBV5-1, the J gene TRBJ1-1; D not resolved. The CDR3 is 14 residues long. CDR1 and CDR2 from the germline V gene are SGHRS and YFSETQ. Trimming removed 3 bases at V and 3 bases at J, with 12 bases between. The CDR3 here is CASSWLVGDTEAFF. The CDR3 bases are TGCGCCAGCAGCTGGCTCGTGGGCGACACTGAAGCTTTCTTT.

V gene TRBV4-1 combines with J gene TRBJ2-5; the D is unclear. Trimming stripped 1 base from V and 1 base from J, with 7 bases between. The germline V gene has CDR1 MGHRA and CDR2 YSYEKL. This CDR3 contains 14 residues. Written as DNA, the CDR3 is TGCGCCAGCAGCCAAGTGGTCCCCCAAGAGACCCAGTACTTC. It translates to CASSQVVPQETQYF.

This clone occurred once. The chain has TRBV5-4 and TRBJ1-3, with 8 bases fitting TRBD1. This CDR3 has 14 amino acids. The ends lost 0 bases at V and 15 bases at J; junction bases unmatched: 11. Looked up from germline, CDR1 is SGHNT and CDR2 is YYREEE (reference sequence). The CDR3: CASSLDLTGAGSYF. CDR3 sequence (DNA): TGTGCCAGCAGCTTGGATTTGACAGGGGCCGGCTCATATTTT.

The genes are TRBV10-1 and TRBJ2-3; D is unresolved. V lost 0 bases to trimming and J lost 4 bases, with 11 bases between them. The germline gives CDR1 WNHNN, CDR2 SYGVQD (reference sequence). The CDR3 is 15 residues long. The CDR3, as DNA: TGCGCCAGCAGTGAGTCGGCAGTAGGCGCAGATACGCAGTATTTT. It is translated as CASSESAVGADTQYF.

The genes are TRBV2 and TRBJ2-5; D possibly matches TRBD1 or TRBD2 (6 bases each). Between the trimmed V and J ends, which lost 7 bases and 0 bases, there was a span of 9 bases. The CDR3 sequence is 13 residues long. Germline V CDR1 and CDR2: SNHLY, FYNNEI. In DNA, the CDR3 is TGTGCCAGCAAGGGGGGCCACCAAGAGACCCAGTACTTC. This sequence encodes CASKGGHQETQYF.

Concerning this clone itself: In the same sample, other DNA sequences code for this CDR3. The chain links TRBV28 to TRBJ2-3, with 8 positions matching TRBD2. CDR3 length: 15 amino acids. The junction had 4 bases not matched to a gene; V was cut back by 4 bases and J by 1 base. Germline V gene sequence: CDR1 MDHEN, CDR2 SYDVKM. The CDR3 DNA reads as TGTGCCAGCAGTTCCCCAGCGGGGGGCACAGATACGCAGTATTTT. Translating it yields CASSSPAGGTDTQYF.

V usage is TRBV5-1 and J usage is TRBJ1-3; D may be TRBD1 (6 bases). Trimming left V 2 bases short and J 3 bases short, with 15 bases between. CDR3 length: 16 residues. CDR1 is SGHRS, CDR2 YFSETQ, per germline. CDR3 sequence reads: CASSFQGQGLGNTIYF. The CDR3 DNA reads as TGCGCCAGCAGCTTCCAGGGGCAGGGCCTTGGAAACACCATATATTTT.

In DNA form, the CDR3 reads TGTGCCAGCAGCTCAACAGGGTTTAGGAACACTGAAGCTTTCTTT. It codes for CASSSTGFRNTEAFF. The chain employs TRBV7-9 and TRBJ1-1; D is perhaps TRBD1 (6 bases). The CDR3 length is 15 residues. Deletions cut 4 bases from V and 1 base from J, with 13 bases between. Germline CDR1 SEHNR, CDR2 FQNEAQ (reference sequence).

The CDR3 region is CAWDKNSPLHF. DNA for the CDR3: TGTGCCTGGGATAAGAATTCACCCCTCCACTTT. The J gene is TRBJ1-6, the V gene TRBV30; D ambiguous. Trimming took off 5 bases at V and 7 bases at J, with 6 bases between the two ends. The CDR3 totals 11 residues. Germline V CDR1 and CDR2: GTSNPN, SVGIG (reference sequence). Full variable domain (rest looked up from reference TRBV30 and TRBJ1-6): SQTIHQWPATLVQPVGSPLSLECTVEGTSNPNLYWYRQAAGRGLQLLFYSVGIGQISSEVPQNLSASRPQDRQFILSSKKLLLSDSGFYLCAWDKNSPLHFGNGTRLTVT.

A remark on this clone: This sample also contains other DNA sequences that code for the same CDR3. V is TRBV5-1 and J is TRBJ2-3; D possibly corresponds to TRBD2 (6 bases). The CDR3 spans 14 residues. V lost 3 bases and J 4 bases, leaving 12 bases between the germline ends. Looked up from germline, CDR1 is SGHRS and CDR2 is YFSETQ. CDR3 loop: CASSWASGADTQYF. The CDR3 nucleotides are TGCGCCAGCAGCTGGGCGTCGGGGGCAGATACGCAGTATTTT.

The chain uses TRBV7-9 and TRBJ2-3, with 7 bases lining up with TRBD2. Germline V gene data show CDR1 as SEHNR and CDR2 as FQNEAQ (reference sequence). J lost 2 bases, V lost 5 bases, and 13 bases had no gene match. The CDR3 spans 17 residues. This chain's CDR3 is CASSQGGTGLSTDTQYF. The CDR3, as DNA: TGTGCCAGCAGCCAAGGCGGAACGGGACTATCCACAGATACGCAGTATTTT.

J is TRBJ1-5 and V is TRBV19; the D is unclear. Per germline, CDR1 LNHDA and CDR2 SQIVND (reference sequence). V gave up 3 bases and J gave up 2 bases, with 8 bases separating them. The CDR3 is 14 residues long. Here the CDR3 DNA reads TGTGCCAGTAGTATGTGGGATGGCAATCAGCCCCAGCATTTT. Encoded protein: CASSMWDGNQPQHF.

This rearrangement joins TRBV28 to TRBJ1-3; tentative D call: TRBD1 (5 bases). V lost 8 bases to trimming and J lost 5 bases, with 10 bases between them. There are 12 residues in the CDR3. Looked up from germline, CDR1 is MDHEN and CDR2 is SYDVKM. The CDR3 sequence is CASGGTRNTIYF. DNA of the CDR3: TGTGCCAGCGGGGGGACCCGAAACACCATATATTTT.

This sequence joins TRBV25-1 and TRBJ2-4, with TRBD1 identical over 10 bases. From germline, CDR1 is MGHDK and CDR2 SYGVNS. After removal of 4 bases from V and 5 bases from J, the junction contained 2 bases not matched to a gene. This CDR3 has 14 amino acids. CDR3 in DNA: TGTGCCAGCAGTGTTGGGACAGGGGAAAACATTCAGTACTTC. Residues: CASSVGTGENIQYF.

CDR3 amino acids: CAWLASGRNEQFF. The CDR3 DNA follows: TGTGCCTGGCTGGCTAGCGGGCGCAATGAGCAGTTCTTC. The chain carries TRBV30 and TRBJ2-1, with TRBD2 matching 8 bases. CDR3 length equals 13 residues. Germline V lookup: CDR1 GTSNPN, CDR2 SVGIG (reference sequence). The junction had 6 bases not matched to a gene; V was cut back by 5 bases and J by 6 bases.